The TCR beta chain described here comes from a study of blood T cell repertoires in COVID-19 (TCRdb year 2020). For the wider study: Samples from collaborators originated in the United States, Italy and Spain and spanned both the acute and convalescent phases of COVID-19. Where available, HLA class I and class II types were taken from metadata supplied by the sample provider and were not determined by assay-based typing. The samples were drawn from two sources: the first 160 participants of the ongoing ImmuneRACE study, and some 1,300 subjects contributed by 6 global collaborators. The dataset comprised deeply sampled blood TCRbeta repertoires from subjects exposed to, actively infected with, or recovered from COVID-19. The material from the prospective study consisted of cDNA or gDNA derived from T cells, B-cell-depleted T cells, or PBMCs. A freely available public database, intended as a resource for researchers studying the immune response to SARS-CoV-2, is where the repertoires were released. A de-identified subject ID, COVID-19 status, age in years and sex were almost always included in the sample metadata.

V is shortened by 2 bases, J by 3 bases, and the region joining them spans 17 bases. Taken from cysteine to phenylalanine, the CDR3 has 17 residues. Of the read, only the CDR3 DNA is kept; its 51 bases are in frame from base 1. CDR1 and CDR2 are drawn from the germline V gene (reference sequence): MNHEY, SMNVEV. The collaborating institutions used their own protocols to collect whole blood in K2EDTA tubes. Collaborator samples were shipped for TCRbeta analysis as frozen whole blood, isolated PBMCs, or DNA extracted from either sample type. Points on this clone: Which antigen it targets is not known. Base quality data are lacking; no much larger clone is found one base away.

Study-wide findings and limitations: The amount of clinical and demographic metadata varied by source and participant and was provided uncurated.

TCRbeta CDR3 regions were amplified from genomic DNA using the immunoSEQ Assay, a bias-controlled multiplex PCR. In the paper's pipeline: Nucleated cell counts per sample were estimated from amplification of reference gene primers within the assay. To quantify the absolute abundance of each unique TCRbeta CDR3 rearrangement, sequence reads were collapsed and filtered. For each sample, productive Simpson clonality was calculated as the square root of Simpson's diversity index over productive rearrangements. TCRdb carries this immuneACCESS record with in-frame sequences only. Its versions omit some clonotypes, under half of them owing to an unresolved V gene in the studies checked, with the rest unexplained. The DNA gave D and trimming, while V, J and clone size come from that table. The sample includes about 170,000 clones, with approximately 80% observed a single time. The ten largest clones take up roughly 8.4% of the sample.

The source is a man between 60 and 75 years old with acute or convalescent COVID-19. Sequences were obtained from peripheral blood. The chain joins TRBV27 to TRBJ2-1, and the D gene may be TRBD1, 6 bases matching. The CDR3 region: CASSLMSGTKIYNEQFF. The nucleotide sequence reads TGTGCCAGCAGTTTAATGAGTGGGACAAAAATCTACAATGAGCAGTTCTTC.